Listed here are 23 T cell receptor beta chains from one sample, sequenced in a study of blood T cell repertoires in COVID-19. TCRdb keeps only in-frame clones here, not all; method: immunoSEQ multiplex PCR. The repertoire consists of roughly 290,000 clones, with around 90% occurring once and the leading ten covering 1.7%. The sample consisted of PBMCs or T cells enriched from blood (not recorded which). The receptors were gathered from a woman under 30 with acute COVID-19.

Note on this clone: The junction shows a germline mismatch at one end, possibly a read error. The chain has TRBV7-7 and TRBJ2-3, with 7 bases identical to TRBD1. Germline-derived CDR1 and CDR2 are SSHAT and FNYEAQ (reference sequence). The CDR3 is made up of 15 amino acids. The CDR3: CASSLRTGSTDTQYF. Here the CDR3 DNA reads TGTGCTAGCAGCTTGAGGACAGGTAGCACAGATACGCAGTATTTT.

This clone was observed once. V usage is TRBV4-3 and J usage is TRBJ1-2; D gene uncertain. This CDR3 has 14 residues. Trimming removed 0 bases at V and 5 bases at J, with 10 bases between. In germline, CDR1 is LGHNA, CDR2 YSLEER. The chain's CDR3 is CASSQDMAEYGYTF. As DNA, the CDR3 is TGCGCCAGCAGCCAAGATATGGCGGAATATGGCTACACCTTC.

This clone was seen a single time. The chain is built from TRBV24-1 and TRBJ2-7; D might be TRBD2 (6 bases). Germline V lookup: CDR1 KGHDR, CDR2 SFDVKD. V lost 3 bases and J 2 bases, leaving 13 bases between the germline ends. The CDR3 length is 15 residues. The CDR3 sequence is CATSDPHGSAYEQYF. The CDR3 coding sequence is TGTGCCACCAGTGATCCCCACGGGAGCGCCTACGAGCAGTACTTC.

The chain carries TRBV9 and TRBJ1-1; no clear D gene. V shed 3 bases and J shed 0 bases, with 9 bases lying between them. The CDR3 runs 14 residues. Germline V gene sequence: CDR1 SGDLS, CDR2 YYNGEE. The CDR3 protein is CASSDGLLNTEAFF. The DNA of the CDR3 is TGTGCCAGCAGCGACGGACTGCTGAACACTGAAGCTTTCTTT.

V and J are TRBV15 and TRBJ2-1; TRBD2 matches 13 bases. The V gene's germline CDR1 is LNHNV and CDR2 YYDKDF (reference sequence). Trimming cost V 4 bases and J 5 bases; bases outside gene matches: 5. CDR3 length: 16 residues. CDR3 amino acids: CATSNRGLAGDNEQFF. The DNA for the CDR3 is TGTGCCACCAGCAATAGAGGACTAGCGGGAGACAATGAGCAGTTCTTC.

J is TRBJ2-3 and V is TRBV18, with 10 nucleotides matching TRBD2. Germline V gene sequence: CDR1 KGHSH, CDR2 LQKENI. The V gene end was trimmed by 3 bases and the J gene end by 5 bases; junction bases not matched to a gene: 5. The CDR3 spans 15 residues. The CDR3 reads CASSPLAGGRDTQYF. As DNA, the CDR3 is TGTGCCAGCTCACCTTTAGCGGGAGGAAGAGATACGCAGTATTTT.

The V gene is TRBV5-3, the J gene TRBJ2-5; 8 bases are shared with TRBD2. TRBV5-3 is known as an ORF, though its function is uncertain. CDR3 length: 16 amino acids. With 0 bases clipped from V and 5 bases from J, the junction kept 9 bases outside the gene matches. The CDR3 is CARSLARAGVGETQYF. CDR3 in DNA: TGTGCCAGAAGCTTGGCTCGAGCGGGAGTGGGGGAGACCCAGTACTTC.

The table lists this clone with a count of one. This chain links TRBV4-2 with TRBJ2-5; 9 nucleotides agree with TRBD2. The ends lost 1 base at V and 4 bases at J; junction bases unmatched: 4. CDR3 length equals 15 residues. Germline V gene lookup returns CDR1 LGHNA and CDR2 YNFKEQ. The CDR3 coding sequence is TGTGCCAGCAGCCAAGTAGCGGGAGTAGGAGAGACCCAGTACTTC. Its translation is CASSQVAGVGETQYF.

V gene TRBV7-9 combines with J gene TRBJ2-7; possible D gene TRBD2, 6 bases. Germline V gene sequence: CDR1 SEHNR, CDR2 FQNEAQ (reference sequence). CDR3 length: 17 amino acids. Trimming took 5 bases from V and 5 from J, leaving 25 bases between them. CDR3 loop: CASSPDSSGLGGNEQYF. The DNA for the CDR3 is TGTGCCAGCAGCCCCGATTCCTCGGGACTTGGGGGGAACGAGCAGTACTTC.

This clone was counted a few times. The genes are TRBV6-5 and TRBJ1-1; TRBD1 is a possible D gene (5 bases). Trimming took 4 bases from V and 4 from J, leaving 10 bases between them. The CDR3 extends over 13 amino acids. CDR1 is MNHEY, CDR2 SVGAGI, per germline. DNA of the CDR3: TGTGCCAGCAGTTTGGGGGGATTCACTGAAGCTTTCTTT. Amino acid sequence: CASSLGGFTEAFF.

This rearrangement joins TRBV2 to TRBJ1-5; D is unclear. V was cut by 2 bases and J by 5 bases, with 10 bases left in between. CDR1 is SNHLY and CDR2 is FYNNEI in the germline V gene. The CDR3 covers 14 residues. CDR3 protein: CASSERYVYQPQHF. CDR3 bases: TGTGCCAGCAGTGAACGGTATGTTTATCAGCCCCAGCATTTT.

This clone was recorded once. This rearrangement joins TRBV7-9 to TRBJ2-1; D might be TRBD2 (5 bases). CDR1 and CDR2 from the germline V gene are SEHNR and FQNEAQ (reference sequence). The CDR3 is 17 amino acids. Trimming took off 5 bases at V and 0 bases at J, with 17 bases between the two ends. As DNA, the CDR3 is TGTGCCAGCAGCCCGCGCCGGGCTAGCCGCTCCTACAATGAGCAGTTCTTC. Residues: CASSPRRASRSYNEQFF.

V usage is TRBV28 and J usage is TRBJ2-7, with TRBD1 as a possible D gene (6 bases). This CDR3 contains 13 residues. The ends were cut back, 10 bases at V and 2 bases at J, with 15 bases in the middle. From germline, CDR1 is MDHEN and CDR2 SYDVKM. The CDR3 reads CAIRDTSTYEQYF. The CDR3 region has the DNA TGTGCCATCAGGGACACCTCCACCTACGAGCAGTACTTC. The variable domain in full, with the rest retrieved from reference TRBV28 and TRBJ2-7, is DVKVTQSSRYLVKRTGEKVFLECVQDMDHENMFWYRQDPGLGLRLIYFSYDVKMKEKGDIPEGYSVSREKKERFSLILESASTNQTSMYLCAIRDTSTYEQYFGPGTRLTVT.

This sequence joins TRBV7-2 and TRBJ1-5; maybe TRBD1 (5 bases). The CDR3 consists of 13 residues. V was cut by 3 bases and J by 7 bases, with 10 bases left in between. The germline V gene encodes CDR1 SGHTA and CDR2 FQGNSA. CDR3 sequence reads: CASSFRVEQPQHF. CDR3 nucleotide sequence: TGTGCCAGCAGCTTCAGGGTTGAACAGCCCCAGCATTTT.

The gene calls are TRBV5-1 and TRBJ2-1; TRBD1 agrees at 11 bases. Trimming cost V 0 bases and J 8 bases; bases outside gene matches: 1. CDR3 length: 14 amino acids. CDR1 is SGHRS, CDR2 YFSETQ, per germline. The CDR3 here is CASSLGDRGDEQFF. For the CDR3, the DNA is TGCGCCAGCAGCTTGGGGGACAGGGGGGATGAGCAGTTCTTC.

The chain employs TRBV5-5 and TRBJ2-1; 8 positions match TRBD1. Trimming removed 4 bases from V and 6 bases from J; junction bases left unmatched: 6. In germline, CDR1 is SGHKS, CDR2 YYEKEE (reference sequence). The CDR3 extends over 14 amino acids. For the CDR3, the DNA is TGTGCCAGCAGCCTCCGGGACAGGCCCAATGAGCAGTTCTTC. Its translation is CASSLRDRPNEQFF.

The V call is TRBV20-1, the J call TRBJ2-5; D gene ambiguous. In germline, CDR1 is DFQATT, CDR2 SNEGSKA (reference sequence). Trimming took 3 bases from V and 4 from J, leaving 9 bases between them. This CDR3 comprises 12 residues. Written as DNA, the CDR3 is TGCAGTGCTAGTTCCCCAGGAGAGACCCAGTACTTC. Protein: CSASSPGETQYF.

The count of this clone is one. In DNA form, the CDR3 reads TGTGCCAGCAGCTCACAGGGTTTTTCCTACGAGCAGTACTTC. The encoded protein is CASSSQGFSYEQYF. V gene TRBV5-8 combines with J gene TRBJ2-7; D might be TRBD1 (6 bases). Germline lookup yields CDR1 SGHTS and CDR2 YDEGEE. V lost 3 bases, J lost 1 base, and 11 bases lay in between. This CDR3 has 14 amino acids.

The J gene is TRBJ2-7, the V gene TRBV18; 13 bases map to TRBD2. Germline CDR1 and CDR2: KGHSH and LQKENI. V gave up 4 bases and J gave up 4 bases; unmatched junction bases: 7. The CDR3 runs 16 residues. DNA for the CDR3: TGTGCCAGCTCACTTACTAGCGGGAGGGCCAGGTACGAGCAGTACTTC. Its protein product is CASSLTSGRARYEQYF.

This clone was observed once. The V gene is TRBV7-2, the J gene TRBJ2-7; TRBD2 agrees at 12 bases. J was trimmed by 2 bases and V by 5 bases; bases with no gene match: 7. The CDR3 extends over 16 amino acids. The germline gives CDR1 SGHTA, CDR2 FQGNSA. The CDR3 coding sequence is TGTGCCAGCAGCGCCGGGACTAGCGGGTGGGCCTACGAGCAGTACTTC. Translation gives CASSAGTSGWAYEQYF.

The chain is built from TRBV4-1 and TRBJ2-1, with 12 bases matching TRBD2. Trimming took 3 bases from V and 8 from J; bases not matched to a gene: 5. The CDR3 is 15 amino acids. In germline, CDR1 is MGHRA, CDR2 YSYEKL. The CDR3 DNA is TGCGCCAGCAGCCAGACTAGCGGGAGCTCGGATGAGCAGTTCTTC. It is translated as CASSQTSGSSDEQFF.

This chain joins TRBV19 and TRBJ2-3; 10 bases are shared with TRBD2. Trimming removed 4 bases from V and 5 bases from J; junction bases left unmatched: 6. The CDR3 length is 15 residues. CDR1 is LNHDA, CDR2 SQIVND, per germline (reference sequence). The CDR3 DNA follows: TGTGCCAGTAGTACTCTCGCTAGCGGGAGAGATACGCAGTATTTT. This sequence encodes CASSTLASGRDTQYF.

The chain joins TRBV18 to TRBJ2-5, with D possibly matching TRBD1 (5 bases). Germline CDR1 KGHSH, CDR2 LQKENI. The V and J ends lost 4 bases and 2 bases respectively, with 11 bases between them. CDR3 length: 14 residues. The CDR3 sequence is CASSLRTQQETQYF. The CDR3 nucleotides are TGTGCCAGCTCACTTAGGACACAACAAGAGACCCAGTACTTC.